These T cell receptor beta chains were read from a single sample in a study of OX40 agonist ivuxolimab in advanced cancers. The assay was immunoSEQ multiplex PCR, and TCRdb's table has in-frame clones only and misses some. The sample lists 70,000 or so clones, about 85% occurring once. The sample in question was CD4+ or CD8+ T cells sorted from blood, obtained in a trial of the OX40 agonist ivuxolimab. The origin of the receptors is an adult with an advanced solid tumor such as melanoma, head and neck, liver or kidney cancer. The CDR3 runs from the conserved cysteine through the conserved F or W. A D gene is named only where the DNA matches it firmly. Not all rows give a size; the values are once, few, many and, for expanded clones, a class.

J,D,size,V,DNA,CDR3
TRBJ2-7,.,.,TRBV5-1,TGCGCCAGCAGCTTCGGTACGATCCCCTACGAGCAGTACTTC,CASSFGTIPYEQYF
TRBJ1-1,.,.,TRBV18,TGTGCCAGCTCACAAGGACTGGCTTCTGTAGGAGCTTTCTTT,CASSQGLASVGAFF
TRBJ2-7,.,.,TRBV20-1,TGCAGTGCAAGGGACGGGTACGAGCAGTACTTC,CSARDGYEQYF
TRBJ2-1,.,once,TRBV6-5,TGTGCCAGCAGTTCCCCGGCTAGGAGCCACAATGAGCAGTTCTTC,CASSSPARSHNEQFF
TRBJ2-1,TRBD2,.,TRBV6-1,TGTGCCAGCAGTGAACGCCAGGCAGGGAGGGACAATGAGCAGTTCTTC,CASSERQAGRDNEQFF
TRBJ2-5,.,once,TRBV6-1,TGTGCCAGCAGTGGCCGACACAGGGAGACCCAGTACTTC,CASSGRHRETQYF
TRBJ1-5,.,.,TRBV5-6,TGTGCCAGCTCTGCCGAACGTTATAGCAATCAGCCCCAGCATTTT,CASSAERYSNQPQHF
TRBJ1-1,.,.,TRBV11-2,TGTGCCAGCAGCTCTAGGCAGAACACTGAAGCTTTCTTT,CASSSRQNTEAFF
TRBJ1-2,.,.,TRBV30,TGTGCCTGGGGGGAGGGCTACACCTTC,CAWGEGYTF
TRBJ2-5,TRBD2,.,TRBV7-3,TGTGCCAGCAGCATAACCGGGACTAGCGGGAGTGAGACCCAGTACTTC,CASSITGTSGSETQYF
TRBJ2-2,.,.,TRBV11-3,TGTGCCAGCAGCCCCTACACCGGGGAGCTGTTTTTT,CASSPYTGELFF
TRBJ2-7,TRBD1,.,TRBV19,TGTGCCAGTAGTATAGGGGACAGGGGCGCCTACGAGCAGTACTTC,CASSIGDRGAYEQYF
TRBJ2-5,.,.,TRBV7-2,TGTGCCAGCAGCCCGGGAGCGGGTGTGACCCAGTACTTC,CASSPGAGVTQYF
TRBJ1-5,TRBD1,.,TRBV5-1,TGCGCCAGCAGCCTGGAGGGGGCAGGCCAGCCCCAGCATTTT,CASSLEGAGQPQHF
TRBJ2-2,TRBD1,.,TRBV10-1,TGCGCCAGCAGTGAGAACAGGGGCACCGGGGAGCTGTTTTTT,CASSENRGTGELFF
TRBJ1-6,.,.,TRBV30,TGTGCCTGGAGGACCCGAGGGGGAGTGACGAATTCACCCCTCCACTTT,CAWRTRGGVTNSPLHF
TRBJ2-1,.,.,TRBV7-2,TGTGCCAGCAGCTTTAACTACAATGAGCAGTTCTTC,CASSFNYNEQFF
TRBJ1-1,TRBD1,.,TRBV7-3,TGTGCCAGCAGCGAACGACAGGGCCGGGAAGCTTTCTTT,CASSERQGREAFF
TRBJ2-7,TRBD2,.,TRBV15,TGTGCCACCAGCAGAGAGGGACTAGCGGGATTCTCCTACGAGCAGTACTTC,CATSREGLAGFSYEQYF
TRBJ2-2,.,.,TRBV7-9,TGTGCCAGCAGCTCAACCTTTCCCACCGGGGAGCTGTTTTTT,CASSSTFPTGELFF
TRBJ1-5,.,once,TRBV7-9,TGTGCCAGCAGCCTAAGGGCGGATCAGCCCCAGCATTTT,CASSLRADQPQHF
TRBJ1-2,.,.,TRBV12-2,TGTGCAAGTAGCCCATATCGGGACAGGGGGACCTATGGCTACACCTTC,CASSPYRDRGTYGYTF
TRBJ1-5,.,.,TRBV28,TGTGCCAGCAGTTTAAGCAGGGACACTAATCAGCCCCAGCATTTT,CASSLSRDTNQPQHF
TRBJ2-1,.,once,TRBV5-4,TGTGCCAGCAGCTCGCGCGGCAATGAGCAGTTCTTC,CASSSRGNEQFF
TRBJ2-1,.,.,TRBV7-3,TGTGCCAGCAGCATCTACCGGGAAAATGAGCAGTTCTTC,CASSIYRENEQFF
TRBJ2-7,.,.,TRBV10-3,TGTGCCATCATGGGGACAAGGGAGCAGTACTTC,CAIMGTREQYF
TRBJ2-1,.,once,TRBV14,TGTGCCAGCAGAGCCGGACTCCCCACAAATGAGCAGTTCTTC,CASRAGLPTNEQFF
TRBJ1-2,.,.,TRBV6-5,TGTGCCAGCAGTTACTTGACTCACCAAGGCTACACCTTC,CASSYLTHQGYTF
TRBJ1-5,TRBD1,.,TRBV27,TGTGCCAGCAGTGTCGGACAGGGTAGGGGCAATCAGCCCCAGCATTTT,CASSVGQGRGNQPQHF
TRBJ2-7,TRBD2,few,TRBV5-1,TGCGCCAGCAGCTTGGCCCCTCTAGCGGGAACCTACGAGCAGTACTTC,CASSLAPLAGTYEQYF
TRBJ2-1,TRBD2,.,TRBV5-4,TGTGCCAGCAGCCTCCGGACTAGCGGGATGAATGAGCAGTTCTTC,CASSLRTSGMNEQFF
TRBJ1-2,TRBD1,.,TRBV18,TGTGCCAGCTCACCACTGGACAGGGGAGTAGGCTACACCTTC,CASSPLDRGVGYTF
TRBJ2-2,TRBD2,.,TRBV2,TGTGCCAGCAGTAAACCCAGCGGGAACGGCGGGGAGCTGTTTTTT,CASSKPSGNGGELFF
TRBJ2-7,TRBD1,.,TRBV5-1,TGCGCCAGCACATACTCCGGGACAGGGGTAGGCGAGCAGTACTTC,CASTYSGTGVGEQYF
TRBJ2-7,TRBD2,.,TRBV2,TGTGCCAGCAGTTACGGGACTAGTACCGAGCAGTACTTC,CASSYGTSTEQYF
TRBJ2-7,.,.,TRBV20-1,TGCAGTGCTGAGGGTACCTTTGAGCAGTACTTC,CSAEGTFEQYF
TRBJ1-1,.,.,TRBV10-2,TGCGCCAGCAGCACCGCTTCAAAGAACACTGAAGCTTTCTTT,CASSTASKNTEAFF
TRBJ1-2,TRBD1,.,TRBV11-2,TGTGCCAGCAGCCTATCGACAGGGGGCGGAGGCTACACCTTC,CASSLSTGGGGYTF
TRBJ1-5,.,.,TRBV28,TGTGCCAGCAGCCCGCCGGACGGGCAAAATCAGCCCCAGCATTTT,CASSPPDGQNQPQHF
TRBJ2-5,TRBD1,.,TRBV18,TGTGCCAGCTCACCACCACAGGGGACCGAGACCCAGTACTTC,CASSPPQGTETQYF
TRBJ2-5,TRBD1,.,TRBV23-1,TGCGCCAGCAGTTCCGGGACAGGGGTTTTAGAAGAGACCCAGTACTTC,CASSSGTGVLEETQYF
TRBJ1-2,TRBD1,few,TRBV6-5,TGTGCCAGCAGGCGGACAGGGGGCGCCTATGGCTACACCTTC,CASRRTGGAYGYTF
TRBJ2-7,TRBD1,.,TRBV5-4,TGTGCCAGCAGCTTGGTACAGGGGATCGGAGACGAGCAGTACTTC,CASSLVQGIGDEQYF
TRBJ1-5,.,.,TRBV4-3,TGCGCCAGCAGCCAAGAGGCGAGGCAGGCACACCCCCAGCATTTT,CASSQEARQAHPQHF
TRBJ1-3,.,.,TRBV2,TGTGCCAGCCTGCCTAATGCAGGAGCTGGAAACACCATATATTTT,CASLPNAGAGNTIYF
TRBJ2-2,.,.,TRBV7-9,TGTGCCAGCAGCTTATGGTCTAGCGTCACCGGGGAGCTGTTTTTT,CASSLWSSVTGELFF
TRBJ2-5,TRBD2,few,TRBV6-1,TGTGCCAGCAGAGATCTAGCGGGAGGACATAGCCCCTTTTACTTC,CASRDLAGGHSPFYF
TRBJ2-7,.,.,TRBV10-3,TGTGCCTCCATGGCAGAATACGAGCAGTACTTC,CASMAEYEQYF
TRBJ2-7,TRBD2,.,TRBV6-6,TGTGCCAGCACTATTTCCGGGACTAGCGGATACGAGCAGTACTTC,CASTISGTSGYEQYF
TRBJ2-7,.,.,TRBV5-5,TGTGCCAGCAGCCCCATACCCGCGACAGATTACTACGAGCAGTACTTC,CASSPIPATDYYEQYF
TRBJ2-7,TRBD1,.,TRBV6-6,TGTGCCAGCATTTCCGGGACAGGCTTCTACGAGCAGTACTTC,CASISGTGFYEQYF
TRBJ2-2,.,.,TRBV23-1,TGCGCCAGCAGTCAATCCCCGGAGTACGACACCGGGGAGCTGTTTTTT,CASSQSPEYDTGELFF
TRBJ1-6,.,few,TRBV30,TGTGCCTGGATTCAGGGGAATTCACCCCTCCACTTT,CAWIQGNSPLHF
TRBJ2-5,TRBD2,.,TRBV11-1,TGTGCCAGCAGCTTAAGGGCTAGCGGCCAAGAGACCCAGTACTTC,CASSLRASGQETQYF
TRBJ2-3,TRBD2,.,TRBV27,TGTGCCAGCAGTAGGACTAGCGGACTTAGCACAGATACGCAGTATTTT,CASSRTSGLSTDTQYF
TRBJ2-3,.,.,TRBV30,TGTGCCTCCAGACACCTCACAGATACGCAGTATTTT,CASRHLTDTQYF
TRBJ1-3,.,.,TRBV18,TGTGCCAGCTCACCGGCCAGAGGAACTGGAAACACCATATATTTT,CASSPARGTGNTIYF
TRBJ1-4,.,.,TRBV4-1,TGCGCCAGCAGCGACCACAGGCGCCGTAACAATGAAAAACTGTTTTTT,CASSDHRRRNNEKLFF